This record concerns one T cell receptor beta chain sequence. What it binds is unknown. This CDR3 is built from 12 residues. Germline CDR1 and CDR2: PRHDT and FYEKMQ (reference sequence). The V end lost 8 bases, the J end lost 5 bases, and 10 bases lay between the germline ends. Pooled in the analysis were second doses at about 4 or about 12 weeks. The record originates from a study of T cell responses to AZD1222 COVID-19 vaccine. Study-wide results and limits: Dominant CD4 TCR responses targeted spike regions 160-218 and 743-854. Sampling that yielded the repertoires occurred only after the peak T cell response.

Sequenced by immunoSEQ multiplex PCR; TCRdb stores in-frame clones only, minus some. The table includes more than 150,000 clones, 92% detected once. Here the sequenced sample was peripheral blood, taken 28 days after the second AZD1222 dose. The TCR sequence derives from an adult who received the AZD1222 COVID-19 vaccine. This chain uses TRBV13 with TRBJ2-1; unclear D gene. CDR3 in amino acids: CASAYENNEQFF. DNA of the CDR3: TGTGCCAGCGCTTACGAAAACAATGAGCAGTTCTTC.